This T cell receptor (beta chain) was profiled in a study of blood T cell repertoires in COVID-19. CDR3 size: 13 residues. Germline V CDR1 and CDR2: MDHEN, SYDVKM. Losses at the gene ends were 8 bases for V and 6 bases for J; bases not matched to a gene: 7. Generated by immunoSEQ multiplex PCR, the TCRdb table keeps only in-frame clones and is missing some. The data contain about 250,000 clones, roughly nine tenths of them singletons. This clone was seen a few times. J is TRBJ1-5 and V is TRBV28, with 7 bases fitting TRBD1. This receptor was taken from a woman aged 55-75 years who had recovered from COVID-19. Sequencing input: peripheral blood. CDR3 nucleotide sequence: TGTGCCAGCGAACAGGGGTCTGGTCAGCCCCAGCATTTT. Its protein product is CASEQGSGQPQHF.